The clone carrying this T cell receptor beta chain was seen more than once but under ten times. The antigen remains undetermined. This specimen comes from a study of regulatory dendritic cells for organ transplantation. Whole-study results and caveats: Naive T cells showed high diversity, memory cells less, memory CD8+ least. Mature dendritic cells appeared to drive more memory CD8+ clonal expansion than regulatory ones.

FACS sorted CD4+ or CD8+ T cells into CD45RA+ naive and CD45RO+ memory. The V gene's germline CDR1 is SNHLY and CDR2 FYNNEI. The CDR3 is 14 residues long. With 6 bases removed from V and 7 bases from J, the gap between germline ends came to 15 bases. Assay: immunoSEQ multiplex PCR; the TCRdb copy retains only in-frame clones and omits some. The sample records fewer than 50,000 clones, 80% to 95% being singletons. The specimen was naive CD8+ T cells from blood. The subset: CD45RA+ naive T cells. This sequence joins TRBV2 and TRBJ2-2; the D gene could be TRBD1 or TRBD2 (6 bases each). The sequence was collected from a human donor in good health. This chain's CDR3 is CASSPRGGSGELFF. Here the CDR3 DNA reads TGTGCCAGCAGCCCTCGAGGGGGGAGCGGGGAGCTGTTTTTT.